The 3 T cell receptor beta chains given below trace back to one sample, sequenced in a study of patients and donors after allogeneic stem cell transplantation. TCRdb called the RT-PCR reads again in MiXCR, with one record for every CDR3 protein. The table shows 920,000 or so distinct CDR3 sequences, with roughly 18% occurring only once. The sequencing input was blood, either unsorted or a sorted T cell fraction (not recorded which). The receptor set was obtained from a human donor who was either an allogeneic HSCT recipient or a stem cell or donor lymphocyte infusion donor (not recorded which). It is not recorded whose cells these are; they may come from a transplant donor.

This clonotype was recorded at least ten times. The rearrangement joins TRBV12-3 or TRBV12-4 to TRBJ1-2; 8 nucleotides agree with TRBD1. The CDR3 runs 11 residues. V was clipped by 7 bases and J by 6 bases; unmatched bases: 1. CDR3 nucleotide sequence: TGTGCCAGCACGACAGGGGATGGCTACACCTTC. The encoded protein is CASTTGDGYTF.

In this sample, this clonotype turned up many times. The rearrangement joins TRBV12-3 or TRBV12-4 to TRBJ1-5; D uncertain. V lost 7 bases to trimming and J lost 5 bases, with 15 bases between them. The CDR3 consists of 14 residues. CDR3 DNA: TGTGCCAGCAATAGGCTGCCACTCGATCAGCCCCAGCATTTT. Translated: CASNRLPLDQPQHF.

In its sample, this clonotype was seen a few times. V and J are TRBV20-1 and TRBJ2-3; 8 bases line up with TRBD2. Germline V gives CDR1 DFQATT, CDR2 SNEGSKA (reference sequence). This CDR3 contains 13 residues. The CDR3 DNA sequence: TGCAGCACGGGGGGGCCTAGGGCAGATACGCAGTATTTT. It translates to CSTGGPRADTQYF.